This TCR beta chain was observed in a study of T cell responses to AZD1222 COVID-19 vaccine. Study findings and constraints: The study found Spike-specific TCR breadth and depth rose after two AZD1222 doses.

With 1 base removed from V and 6 bases from J, the gap between germline ends came to 6 bases. In germline, CDR1 is LNHDA, CDR2 SQIVND (reference sequence). CDR3 size: 12 residues. Concerning this clone itself: Its target is not known.

Assay used: immunoSEQ multiplex PCR; TCRdb lists only in-frame clones, some missing. This table holds 150,000 to 200,000 clones, less than 95% found once. This rearrangement joins TRBV19 to TRBJ1-1, with D unresolved. The source material was peripheral blood, sampled on day 0 of AZD1222 vaccination. The TCR sequence derives from an adult in good health. Here the CDR3 reads CASSIALSEAFF. CDR3 in DNA: TGTGCCAGTAGTATAGCCCTGTCTGAAGCTTTCTTT.